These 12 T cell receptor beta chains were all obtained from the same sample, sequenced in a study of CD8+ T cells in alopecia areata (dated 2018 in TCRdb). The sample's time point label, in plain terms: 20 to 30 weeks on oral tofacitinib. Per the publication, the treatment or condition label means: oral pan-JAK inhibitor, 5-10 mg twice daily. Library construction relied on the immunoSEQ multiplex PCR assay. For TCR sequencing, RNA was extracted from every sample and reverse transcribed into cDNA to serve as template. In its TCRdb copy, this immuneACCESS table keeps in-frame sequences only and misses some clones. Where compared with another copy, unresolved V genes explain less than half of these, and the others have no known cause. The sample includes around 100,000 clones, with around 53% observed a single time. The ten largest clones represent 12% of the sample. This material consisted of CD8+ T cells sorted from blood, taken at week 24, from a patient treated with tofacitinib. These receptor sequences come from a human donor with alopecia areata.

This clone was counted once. The CDR3 region is CASRDGAGANVLTF. Written as DNA, the CDR3 is TGTGCCAGCAGGGATGGGGCTGGGGCCAACGTCCTGACTTTC. The rearrangement uses TRBV6-5 and TRBJ2-6, with D uncertain. CDR1 is MNHEY and CDR2 is SVGAGI in the germline V gene. Trimming left V 6 bases short and J 2 bases short, with 8 bases between. The CDR3 is made up of 14 amino acids.

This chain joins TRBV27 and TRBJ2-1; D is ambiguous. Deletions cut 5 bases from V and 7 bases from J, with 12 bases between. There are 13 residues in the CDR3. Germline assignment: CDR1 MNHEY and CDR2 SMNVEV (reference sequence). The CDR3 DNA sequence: TGTGCCAGCAGTCACGGTATCGGGAATGAGCAGTTCTTC. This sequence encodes CASSHGIGNEQFF.

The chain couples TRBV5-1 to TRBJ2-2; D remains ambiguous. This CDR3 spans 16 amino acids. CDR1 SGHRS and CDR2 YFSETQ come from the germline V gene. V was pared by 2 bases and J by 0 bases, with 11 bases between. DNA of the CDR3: TGCGCCAGCAGCTTTCGGGTAGCCCCGAACACCGGGGAGCTGTTTTTT. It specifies CASSFRVAPNTGELFF.

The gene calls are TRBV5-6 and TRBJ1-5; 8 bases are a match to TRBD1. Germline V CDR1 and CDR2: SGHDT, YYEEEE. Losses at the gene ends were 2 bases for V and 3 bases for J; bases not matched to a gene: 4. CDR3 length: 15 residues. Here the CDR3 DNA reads TGTGCCAGCAGCTTTTGGACAGGGAACAATCAGCCCCAGCATTTT. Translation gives CASSFWTGNNQPQHF. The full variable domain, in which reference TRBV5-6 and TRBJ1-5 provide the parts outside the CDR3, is DAGVTQSPTHLIKTRGQQVTLRCSPKSGHDTVSWYQQALGQGPQFIFQYYEEEERQRGNFPDRFSGHQFPNYSSELNVNALLLGDSALYLCASSFWTGNNQPQHFGDGTRLSIL.

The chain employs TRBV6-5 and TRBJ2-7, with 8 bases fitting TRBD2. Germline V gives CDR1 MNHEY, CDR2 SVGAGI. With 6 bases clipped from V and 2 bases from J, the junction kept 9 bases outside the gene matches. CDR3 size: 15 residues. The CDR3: CASSPMGGGPYEQYF. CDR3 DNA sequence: TGTGCCAGCAGCCCAATGGGCGGGGGGCCCTACGAGCAGTACTTC.

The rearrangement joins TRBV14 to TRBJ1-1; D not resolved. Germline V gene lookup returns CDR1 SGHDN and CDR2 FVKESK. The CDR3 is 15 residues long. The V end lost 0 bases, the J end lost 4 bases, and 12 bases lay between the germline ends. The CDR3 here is CASSQDRGLITEAFF. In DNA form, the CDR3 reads TGTGCCAGCAGCCAAGATCGGGGTCTTATCACTGAAGCTTTCTTT. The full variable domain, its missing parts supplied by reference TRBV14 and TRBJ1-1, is EAGVTQFPSHSVIEKGQTVTLRCDPISGHDNLYWYRRVMGKEIKFLLHFVKESKQDESGMPNNRFLAERTGGTYSTLKVQPAELEDSGVYFCASSQDRGLITEAFFGQGTRLTVV.

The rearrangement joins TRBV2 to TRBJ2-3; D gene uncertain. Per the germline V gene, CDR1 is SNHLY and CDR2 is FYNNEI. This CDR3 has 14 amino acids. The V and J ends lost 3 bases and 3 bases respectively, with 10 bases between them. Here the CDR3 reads CASSDGVGTDTQYF. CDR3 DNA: TGTGCCAGCAGTGATGGGGTTGGGACAGATACGCAGTATTTT.

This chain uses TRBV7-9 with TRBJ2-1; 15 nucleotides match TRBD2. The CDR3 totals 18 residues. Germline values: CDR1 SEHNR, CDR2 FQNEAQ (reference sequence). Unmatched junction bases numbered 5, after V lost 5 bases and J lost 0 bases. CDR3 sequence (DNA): TGTGCCAGCAGCCCTGGGACTAGCGGGGGGTCCTCCTACAATGAGCAGTTCTTC. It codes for CASSPGTSGGSSYNEQFF.

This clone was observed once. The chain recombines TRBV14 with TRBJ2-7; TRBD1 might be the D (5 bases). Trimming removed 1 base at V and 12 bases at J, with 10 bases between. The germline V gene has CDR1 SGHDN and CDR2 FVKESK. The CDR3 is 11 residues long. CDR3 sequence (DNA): TGTGCCAGCAGCCAAGGGTTGGGGCTGTACTTC. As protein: CASSQGLGLYF.

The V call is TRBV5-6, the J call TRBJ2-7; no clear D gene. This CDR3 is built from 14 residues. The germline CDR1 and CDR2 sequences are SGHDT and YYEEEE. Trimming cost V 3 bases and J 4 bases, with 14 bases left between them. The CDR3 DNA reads TGTGCCAGCAGCTCCGCGACCACCTGGTACGAGCAGTACTTC. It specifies CASSSATTWYEQYF.

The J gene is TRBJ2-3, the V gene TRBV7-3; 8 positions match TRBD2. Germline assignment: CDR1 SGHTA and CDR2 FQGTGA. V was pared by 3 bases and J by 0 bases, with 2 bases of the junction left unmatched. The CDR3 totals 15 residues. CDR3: CASSFLAGSTDTQYF. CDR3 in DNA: TGTGCCAGCAGCTTTTTAGCGGGGAGCACAGATACGCAGTATTTT.

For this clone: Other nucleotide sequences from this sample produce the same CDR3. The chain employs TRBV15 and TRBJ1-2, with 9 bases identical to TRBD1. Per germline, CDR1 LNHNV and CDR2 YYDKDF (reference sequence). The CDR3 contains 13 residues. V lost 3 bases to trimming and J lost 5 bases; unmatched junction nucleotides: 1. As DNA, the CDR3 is TGTGCCACCAGCAGGGGGACAGGGTATGGCTACACCTTC. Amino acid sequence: CATSRGTGYGYTF.